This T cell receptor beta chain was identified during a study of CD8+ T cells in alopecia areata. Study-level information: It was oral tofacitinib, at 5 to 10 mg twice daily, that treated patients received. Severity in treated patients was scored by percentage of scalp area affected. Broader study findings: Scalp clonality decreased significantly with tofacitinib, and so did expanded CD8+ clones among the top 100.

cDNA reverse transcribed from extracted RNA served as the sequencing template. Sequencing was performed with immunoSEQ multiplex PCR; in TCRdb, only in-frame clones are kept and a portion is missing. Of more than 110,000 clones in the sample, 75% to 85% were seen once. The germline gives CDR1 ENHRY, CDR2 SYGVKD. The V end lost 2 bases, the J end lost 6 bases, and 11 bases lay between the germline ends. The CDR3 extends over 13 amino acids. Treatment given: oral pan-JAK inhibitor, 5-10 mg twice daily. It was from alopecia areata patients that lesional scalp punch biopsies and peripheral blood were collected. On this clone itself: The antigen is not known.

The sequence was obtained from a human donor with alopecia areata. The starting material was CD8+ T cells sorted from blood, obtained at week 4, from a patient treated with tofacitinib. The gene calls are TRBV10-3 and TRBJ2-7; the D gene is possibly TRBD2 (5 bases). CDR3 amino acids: CAISEGLRPEQYF. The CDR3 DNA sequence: TGTGCCATCAGTGAGGGACTCCGCCCCGAGCAGTACTTC.